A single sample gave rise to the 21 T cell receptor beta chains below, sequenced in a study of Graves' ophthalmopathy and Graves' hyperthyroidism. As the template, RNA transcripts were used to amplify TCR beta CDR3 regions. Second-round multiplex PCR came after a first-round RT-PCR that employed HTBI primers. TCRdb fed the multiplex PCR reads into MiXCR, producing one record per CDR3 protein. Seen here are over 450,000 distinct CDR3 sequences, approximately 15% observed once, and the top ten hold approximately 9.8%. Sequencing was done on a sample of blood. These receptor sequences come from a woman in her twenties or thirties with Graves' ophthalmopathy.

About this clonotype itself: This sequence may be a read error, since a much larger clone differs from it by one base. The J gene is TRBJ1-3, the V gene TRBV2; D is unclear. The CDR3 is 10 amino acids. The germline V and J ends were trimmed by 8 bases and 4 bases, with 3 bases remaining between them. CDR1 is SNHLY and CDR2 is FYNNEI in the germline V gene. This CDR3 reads CASFGNTIYF. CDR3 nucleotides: TGTGCCAGCTTCGGAAACACCATATATTTT.

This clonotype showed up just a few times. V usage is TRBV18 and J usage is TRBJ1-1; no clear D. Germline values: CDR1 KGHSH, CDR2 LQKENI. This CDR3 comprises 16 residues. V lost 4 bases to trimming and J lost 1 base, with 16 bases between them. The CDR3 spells CASSLKSLAPNTEAFF. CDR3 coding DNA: TGTGCCAGCTCACTTAAGTCGCTGGCGCCGAACACTGAAGCTTTCTTT.

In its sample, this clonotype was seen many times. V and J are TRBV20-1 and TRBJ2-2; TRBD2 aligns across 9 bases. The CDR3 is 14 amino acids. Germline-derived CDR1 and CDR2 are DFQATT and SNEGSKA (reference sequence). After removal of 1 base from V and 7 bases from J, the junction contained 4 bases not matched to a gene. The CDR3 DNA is TGCAGTGCTAGAGGAGGCGGGGGGGGCGGGGAGCTGTTTTTT. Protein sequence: CSARGGGGGGELFF.

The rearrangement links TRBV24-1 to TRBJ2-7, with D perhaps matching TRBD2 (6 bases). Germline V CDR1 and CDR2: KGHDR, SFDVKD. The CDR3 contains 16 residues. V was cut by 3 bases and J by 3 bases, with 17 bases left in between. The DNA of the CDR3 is TGTGCCACCAGTGATGGGGGGAGACAGTTCCGCTACGAGCAGTACTTC. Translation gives CATSDGGRQFRYEQYF.

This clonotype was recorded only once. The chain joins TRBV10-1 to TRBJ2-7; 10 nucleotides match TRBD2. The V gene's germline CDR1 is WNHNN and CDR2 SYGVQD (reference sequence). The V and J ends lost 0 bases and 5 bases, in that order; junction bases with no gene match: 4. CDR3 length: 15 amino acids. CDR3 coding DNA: TGCGCCAGCAGTGAGTCGATAGCGGGAGGTAACGAGCAGTACTTC. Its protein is CASSESIAGGNEQYF.

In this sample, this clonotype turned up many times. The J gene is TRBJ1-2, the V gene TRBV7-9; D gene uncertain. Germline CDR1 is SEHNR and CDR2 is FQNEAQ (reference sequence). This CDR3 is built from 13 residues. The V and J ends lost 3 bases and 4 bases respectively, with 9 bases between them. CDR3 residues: CASSLVNTYGYTF. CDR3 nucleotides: TGTGCCAGCAGCTTGGTAAACACCTATGGCTACACCTTC.

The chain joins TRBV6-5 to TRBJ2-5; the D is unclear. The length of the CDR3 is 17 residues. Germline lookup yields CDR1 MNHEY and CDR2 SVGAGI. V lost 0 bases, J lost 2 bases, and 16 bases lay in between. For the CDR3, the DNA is TGTGCCAGCAGTTACTCGTCCCAAGGCCTTCCGCAAGAGACCCAGTACTTC. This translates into CASSYSSQGLPQETQYF.

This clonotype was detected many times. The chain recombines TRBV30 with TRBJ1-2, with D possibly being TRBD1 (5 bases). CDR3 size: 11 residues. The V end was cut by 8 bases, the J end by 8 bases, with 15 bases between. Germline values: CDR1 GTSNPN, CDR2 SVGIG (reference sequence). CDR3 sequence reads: CAGQGVRGYTF. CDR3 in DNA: TGTGCCGGGCAAGGGGTGAGAGGCTACACCTTC.

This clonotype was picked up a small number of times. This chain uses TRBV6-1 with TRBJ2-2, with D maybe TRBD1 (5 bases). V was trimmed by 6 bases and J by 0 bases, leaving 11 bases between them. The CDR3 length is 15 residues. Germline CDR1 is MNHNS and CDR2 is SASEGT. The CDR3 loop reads CASRTTETNTGELFF. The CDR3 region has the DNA TGTGCCAGCAGGACGACAGAAACGAACACCGGGGAGCTGTTTTTT.

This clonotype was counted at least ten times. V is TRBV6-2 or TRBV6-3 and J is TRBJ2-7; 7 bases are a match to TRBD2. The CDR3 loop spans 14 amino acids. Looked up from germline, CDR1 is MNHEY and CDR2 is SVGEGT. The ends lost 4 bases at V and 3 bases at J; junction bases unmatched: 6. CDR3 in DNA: TGTGCCAGCAGTTCCCAACGGGAGGTCTACGAGCAGTACTTC. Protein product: CASSSQREVYEQYF.

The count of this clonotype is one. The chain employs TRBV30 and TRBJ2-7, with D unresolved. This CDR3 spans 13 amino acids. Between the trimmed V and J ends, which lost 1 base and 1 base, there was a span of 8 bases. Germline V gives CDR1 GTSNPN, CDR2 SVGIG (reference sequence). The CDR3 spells CAWSGVLSYEQYF. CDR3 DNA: TGTGCCTGGAGTGGGGTCTTATCCTACGAGCAGTACTTC.

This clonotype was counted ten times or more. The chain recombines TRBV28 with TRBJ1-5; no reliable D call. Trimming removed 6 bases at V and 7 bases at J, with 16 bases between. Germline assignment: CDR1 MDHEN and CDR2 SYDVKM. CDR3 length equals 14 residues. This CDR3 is CASSVQVEVQPQHF. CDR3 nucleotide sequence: TGTGCCAGCAGCGTGCAGGTGGAAGTCCAGCCCCAGCATTTT.

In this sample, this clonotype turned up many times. The CDR3 sequence is CASSYTGLDPLHNSPLHF. CDR3 DNA sequence: TGCGCCAGCAGCTACACAGGACTTGATCCCCTCCATAATTCACCCCTCCACTTT. The gene calls are TRBV5-1 and TRBJ1-6; a weak D match, TRBD1 (5 bases). V was cut by 3 bases and J by 5 bases, with 21 bases left in between. The CDR3 is made up of 18 amino acids. Looked up from germline, CDR1 is SGHRS and CDR2 is YFSETQ. Based on the CDR3 plus reference TRBV5-1 and TRBJ1-6, the full variable domain is KAGVTQTPRYLIKTRGQQVTLSCSPISGHRSVSWYQQTPGQGLQFLFEYFSETQRNKGNFPGRFSGRQFSNSRSEMNVSTLELGDSALYLCASSYTGLDPLHNSPLHFGNGTRLTVT.

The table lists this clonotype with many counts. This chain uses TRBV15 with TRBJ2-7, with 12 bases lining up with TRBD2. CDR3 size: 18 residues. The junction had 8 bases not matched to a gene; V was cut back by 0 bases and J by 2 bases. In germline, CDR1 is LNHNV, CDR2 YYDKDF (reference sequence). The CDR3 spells CATSRDPTSGRKAYEQYF. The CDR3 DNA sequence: TGTGCCACCAGCAGAGATCCTACTAGCGGGAGGAAAGCCTACGAGCAGTACTTC.

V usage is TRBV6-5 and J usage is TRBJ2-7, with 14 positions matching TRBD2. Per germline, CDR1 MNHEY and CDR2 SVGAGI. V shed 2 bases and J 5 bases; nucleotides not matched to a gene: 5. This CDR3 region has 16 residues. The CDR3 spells CASSYRGLAGAHEQYF. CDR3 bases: TGTGCCAGCAGTTACAGGGGACTAGCGGGAGCCCACGAGCAGTACTTC.

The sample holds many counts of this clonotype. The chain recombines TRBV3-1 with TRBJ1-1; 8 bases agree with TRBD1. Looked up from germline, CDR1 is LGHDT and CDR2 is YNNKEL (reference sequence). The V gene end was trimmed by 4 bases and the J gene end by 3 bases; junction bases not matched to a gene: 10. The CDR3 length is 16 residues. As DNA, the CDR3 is TGTGCCAGCAGCCCGGACAGGGAGAATTGGTACACTGAAGCTTTCTTT. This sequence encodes CASSPDRENWYTEAFF. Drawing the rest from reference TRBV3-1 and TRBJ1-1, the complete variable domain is DTAVSQTPKYLVTQMGNDKSIKCEQNLGHDTMYWYKQDSKKFLKIMFSYNNKELIINETVPNRFSPKSPDKAHLNLHINSLELGDSAVYFCASSPDRENWYTEAFFGQGTRLTVV.

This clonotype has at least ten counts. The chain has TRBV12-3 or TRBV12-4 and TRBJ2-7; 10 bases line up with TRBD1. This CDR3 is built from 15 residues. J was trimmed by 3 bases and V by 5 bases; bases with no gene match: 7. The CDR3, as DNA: TGTGCCAGCAGTCGACGGACAGGGGGTAACTACGAGCAGTACTTC. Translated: CASSRRTGGNYEQYF.

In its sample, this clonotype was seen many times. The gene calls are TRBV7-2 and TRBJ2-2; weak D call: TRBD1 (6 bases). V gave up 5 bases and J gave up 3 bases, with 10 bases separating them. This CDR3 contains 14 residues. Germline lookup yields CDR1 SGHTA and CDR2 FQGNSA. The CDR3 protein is CASSPDSHTGELFF. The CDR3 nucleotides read TGTGCCAGCAGCCCGGACAGCCACACCGGGGAGCTGTTTTTT.

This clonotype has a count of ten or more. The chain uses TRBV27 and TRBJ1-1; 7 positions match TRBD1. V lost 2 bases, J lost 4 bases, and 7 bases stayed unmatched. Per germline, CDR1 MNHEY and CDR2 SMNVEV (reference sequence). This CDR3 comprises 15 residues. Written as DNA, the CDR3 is TGTGCCAGCAGTTTAGGGAGGGGGCGACTCACTGAAGCTTTCTTT. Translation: CASSLGRGRLTEAFF.

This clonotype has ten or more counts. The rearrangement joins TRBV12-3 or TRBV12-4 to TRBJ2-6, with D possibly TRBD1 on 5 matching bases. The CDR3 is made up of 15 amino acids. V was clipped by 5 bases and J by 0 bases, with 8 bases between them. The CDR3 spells CASSGAISGANVLTF. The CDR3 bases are TGTGCCAGCAGTGGGGCAATCTCTGGGGCCAACGTCCTGACTTTC.

The CDR3 loop is CASSFYTGTGNTGELFF. CDR3 in DNA: TGTGCCAGCAGTTTCTATACCGGGACTGGGAACACCGGGGAGCTGTTTTTT. This chain uses TRBV28 with TRBJ2-2, with a possible D match to TRBD2 (6 bases). This CDR3 region has 17 residues. Germline CDR1 MDHEN, CDR2 SYDVKM. The V and J ends lost 3 bases and 1 base respectively, with 15 bases between them.